The T cell receptor beta chain under discussion was sequenced for a study of T cells in Graves' hyperthyroidism and ophthalmopathy. Study-wide background: Peripheral blood was taken when the disease was first diagnosed, before any treatment began.

The study left out patients who had uncontrolled infection, other autoimmune disease, pregnancy or lactation. On the basis of clinical symptoms, serum thyroxine and TRAb, thyroid ultrasound and orbital computed tomography, diagnoses were made. Source material for PBMCs was more than 9.5 ml fresh peripheral blood. Template material for amplifying TCR beta CDR3 regions consisted of RNA transcripts. With the HTBI primer set, the TCR CDR3 went through a first round of RT-PCR. TCRdb reprocessed the multiplex PCR reads via MiXCR and lists one record per CDR3 protein. The top ten hold approximately 15% of the sample, which has about 560,000 distinct CDR3 sequences, about 14% seen once. This CDR3 region has 17 residues. Unmatched junction bases numbered 6, after V lost 0 bases and J lost 4 bases. Germline V gene data show CDR1 as WSHSY and CDR2 as SAAADI.

This clonotype was obtained from a woman aged 40 to 49 with Graves' hyperthyroidism. Sequencing was performed on blood. The chain has TRBV10-2 and TRBJ1-1, with 12 bases identical to TRBD1. The CDR3 is CASSESGQGAAGTEAFF. The CDR3 DNA reads TGCGCCAGCAGTGAGTCGGGACAGGGGGCGGCGGGCACTGAAGCTTTCTTT.